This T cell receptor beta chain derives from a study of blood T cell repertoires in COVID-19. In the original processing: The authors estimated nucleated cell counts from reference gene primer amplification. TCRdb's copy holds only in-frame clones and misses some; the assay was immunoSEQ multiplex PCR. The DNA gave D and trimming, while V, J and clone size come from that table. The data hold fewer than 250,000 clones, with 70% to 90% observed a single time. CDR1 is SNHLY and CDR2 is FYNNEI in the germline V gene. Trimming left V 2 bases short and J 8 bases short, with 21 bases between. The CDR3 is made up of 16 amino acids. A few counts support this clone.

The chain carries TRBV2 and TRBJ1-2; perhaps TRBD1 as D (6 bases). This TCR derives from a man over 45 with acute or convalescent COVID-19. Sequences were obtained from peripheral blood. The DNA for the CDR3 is TGTGCCAGCAGTGAACAGGGGACCGCTTACTCGGAGGGCTACACCTTC. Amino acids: CASSEQGTAYSEGYTF.